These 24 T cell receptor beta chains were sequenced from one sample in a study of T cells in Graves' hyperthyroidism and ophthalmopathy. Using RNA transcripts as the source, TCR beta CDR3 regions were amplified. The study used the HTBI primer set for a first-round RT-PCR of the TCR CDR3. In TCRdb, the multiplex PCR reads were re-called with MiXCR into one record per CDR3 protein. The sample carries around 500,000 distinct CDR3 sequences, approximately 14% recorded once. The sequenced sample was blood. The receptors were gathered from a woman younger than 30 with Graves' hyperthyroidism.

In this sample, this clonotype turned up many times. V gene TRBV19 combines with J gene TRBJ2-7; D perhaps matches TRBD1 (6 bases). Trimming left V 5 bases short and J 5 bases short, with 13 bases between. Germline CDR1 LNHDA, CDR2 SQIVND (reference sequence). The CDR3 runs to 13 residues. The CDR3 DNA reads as TGTGCCAGTAGTCTGCAGGGGTGGCACGAGCAGTACTTC. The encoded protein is CASSLQGWHEQYF.

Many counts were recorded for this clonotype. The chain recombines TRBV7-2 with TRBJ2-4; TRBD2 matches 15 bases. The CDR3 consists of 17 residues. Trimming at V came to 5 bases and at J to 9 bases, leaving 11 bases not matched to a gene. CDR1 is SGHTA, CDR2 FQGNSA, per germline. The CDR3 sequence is CASSPPGLAGGGGIQYF. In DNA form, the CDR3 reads TGTGCCAGCAGCCCACCGGGACTAGCGGGAGGAGGGGGCATTCAGTACTTC.

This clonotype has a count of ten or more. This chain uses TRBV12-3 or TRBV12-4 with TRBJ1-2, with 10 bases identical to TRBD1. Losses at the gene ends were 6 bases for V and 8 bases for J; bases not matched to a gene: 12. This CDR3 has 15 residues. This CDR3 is CASRDRQGAGRGYTF. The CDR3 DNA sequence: TGTGCCAGCAGGGACCGACAGGGGGCCGGGCGCGGCTACACCTTC.

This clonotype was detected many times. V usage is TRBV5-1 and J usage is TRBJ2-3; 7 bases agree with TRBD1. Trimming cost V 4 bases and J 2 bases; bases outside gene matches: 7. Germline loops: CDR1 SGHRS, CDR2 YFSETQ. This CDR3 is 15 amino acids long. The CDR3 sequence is CASSGLTGYTDTQYF. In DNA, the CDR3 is TGCGCCAGCAGCGGATTGACAGGGTACACAGATACGCAGTATTTT.

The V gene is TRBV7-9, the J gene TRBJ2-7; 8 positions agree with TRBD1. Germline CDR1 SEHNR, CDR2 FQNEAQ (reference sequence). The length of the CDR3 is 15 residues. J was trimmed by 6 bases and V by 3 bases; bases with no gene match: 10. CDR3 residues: CASSFYTGGRIEQYV. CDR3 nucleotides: TGTGCCAGCAGCTTTTATACAGGGGGGAGGATCGAGCAGTACGTC.

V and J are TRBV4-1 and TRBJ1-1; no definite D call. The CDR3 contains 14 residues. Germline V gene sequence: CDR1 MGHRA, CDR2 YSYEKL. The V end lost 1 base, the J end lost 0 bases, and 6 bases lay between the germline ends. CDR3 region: CASSQVKLNTEAFF. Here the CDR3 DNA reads TGCGCCAGCAGCCAAGTCAAGCTGAACACTGAAGCTTTCTTT.

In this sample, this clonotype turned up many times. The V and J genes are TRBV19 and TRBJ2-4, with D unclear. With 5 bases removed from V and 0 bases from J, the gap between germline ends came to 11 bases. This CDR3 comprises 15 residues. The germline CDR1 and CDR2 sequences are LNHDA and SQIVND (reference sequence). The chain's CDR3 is CASSDGTSAKNIQYF. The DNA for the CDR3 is TGTGCCAGTAGTGATGGCACTTCAGCCAAAAACATTCAGTACTTC.

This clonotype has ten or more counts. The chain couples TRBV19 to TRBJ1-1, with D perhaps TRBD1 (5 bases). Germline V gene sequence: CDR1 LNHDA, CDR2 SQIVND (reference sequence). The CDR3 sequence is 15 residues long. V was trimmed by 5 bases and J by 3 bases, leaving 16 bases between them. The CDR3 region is CASSSPGGAYTEAFF. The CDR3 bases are TGTGCCAGTAGTTCGCCGGGAGGGGCCTACACTGAAGCTTTCTTT.

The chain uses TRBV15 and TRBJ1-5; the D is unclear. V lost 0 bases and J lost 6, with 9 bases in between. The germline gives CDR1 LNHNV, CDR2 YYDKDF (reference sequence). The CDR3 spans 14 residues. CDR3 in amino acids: CATSRDKSGQPQHF. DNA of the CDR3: TGTGCCACCAGCAGAGATAAGAGTGGTCAGCCCCAGCATTTT.

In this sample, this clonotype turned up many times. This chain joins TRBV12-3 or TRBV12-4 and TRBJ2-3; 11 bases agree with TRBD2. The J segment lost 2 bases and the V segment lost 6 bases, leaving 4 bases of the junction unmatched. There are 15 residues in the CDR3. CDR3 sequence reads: CASSWGLADTDTQYF. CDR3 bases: TGTGCCAGCAGCTGGGGACTAGCGGACACAGATACGCAGTATTTT.

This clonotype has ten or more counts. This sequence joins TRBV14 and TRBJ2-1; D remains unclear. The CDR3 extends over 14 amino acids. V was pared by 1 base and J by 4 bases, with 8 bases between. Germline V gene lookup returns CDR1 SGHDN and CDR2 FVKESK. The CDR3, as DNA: TGTGCCAGCAGCCAAGGGCTAGTGTACAATGAGCAGTTCTTC. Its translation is CASSQGLVYNEQFF.

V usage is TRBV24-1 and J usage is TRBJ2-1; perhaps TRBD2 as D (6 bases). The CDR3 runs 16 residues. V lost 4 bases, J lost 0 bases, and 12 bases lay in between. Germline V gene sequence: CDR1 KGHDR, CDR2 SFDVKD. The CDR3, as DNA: TGTGCCACCAGTGAAATAGCGGAGAGCTCCTACAATGAGCAGTTCTTC. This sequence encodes CATSEIAESSYNEQFF.

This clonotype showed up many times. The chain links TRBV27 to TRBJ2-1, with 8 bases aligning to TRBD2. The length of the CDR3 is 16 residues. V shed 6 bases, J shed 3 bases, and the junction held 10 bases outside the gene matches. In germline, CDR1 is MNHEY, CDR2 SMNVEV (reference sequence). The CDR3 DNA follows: TGTGCCAGCAGGGTCAGCGGGAGTAGGGACTACAATGAGCAGTTCTTC. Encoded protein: CASRVSGSRDYNEQFF.

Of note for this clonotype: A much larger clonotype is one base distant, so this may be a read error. CDR3 residues: CAGSYNWGGAGGELFF. Written as DNA, the CDR3 is TGTGCCGGCAGCTACAACTGGGGGGGGGCCGGCGGGGAGCTGTTTTTT. The rearrangement links TRBV11-3 to TRBJ2-2, with a weak D call TRBD2 (7 bases). The CDR3 totals 16 residues. The germline gives CDR1 SGHNT, CDR2 YENEEA.

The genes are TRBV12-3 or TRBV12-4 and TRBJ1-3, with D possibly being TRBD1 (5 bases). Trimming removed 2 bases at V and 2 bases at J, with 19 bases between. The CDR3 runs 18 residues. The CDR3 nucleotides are TGTGCCAGCAGTTTATCGGGGACGGCGGGCTCCCCTGGAAACACCATATATTTT. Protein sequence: CASSLSGTAGSPGNTIYF.

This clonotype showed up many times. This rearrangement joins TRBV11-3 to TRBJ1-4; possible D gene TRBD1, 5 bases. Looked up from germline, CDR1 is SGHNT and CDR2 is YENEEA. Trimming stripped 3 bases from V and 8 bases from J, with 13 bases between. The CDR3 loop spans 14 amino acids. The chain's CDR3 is CASSFQGVEEKLFF. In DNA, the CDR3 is TGTGCCAGCAGCTTCCAGGGTGTGGAAGAAAAACTGTTTTTT.

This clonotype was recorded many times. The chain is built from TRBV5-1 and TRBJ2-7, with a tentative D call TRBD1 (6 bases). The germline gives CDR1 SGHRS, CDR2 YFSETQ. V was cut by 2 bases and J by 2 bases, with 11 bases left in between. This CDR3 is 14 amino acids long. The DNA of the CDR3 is TGCGCCAGCAGCTTTAGGGGGTCGACCTACGAGCAGTACTTC. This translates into CASSFRGSTYEQYF. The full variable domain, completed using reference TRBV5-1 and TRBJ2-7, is KAGVTQTPRYLIKTRGQQVTLSCSPISGHRSVSWYQQTPGQGLQFLFEYFSETQRNKGNFPGRFSGRQFSNSRSEMNVSTLELGDSALYLCASSFRGSTYEQYFGPGTRLTVT.

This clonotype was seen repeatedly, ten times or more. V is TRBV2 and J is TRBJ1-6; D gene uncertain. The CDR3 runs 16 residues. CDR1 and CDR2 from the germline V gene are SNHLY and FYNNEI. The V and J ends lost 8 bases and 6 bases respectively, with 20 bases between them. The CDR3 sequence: CASLTDVLRGNSPLHF. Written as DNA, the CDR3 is TGTGCCAGCCTAACGGATGTCTTGCGGGGTAATTCACCCCTCCACTTT. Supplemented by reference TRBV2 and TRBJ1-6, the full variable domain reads EPEVTQTPSHQVTQMGQEVILRCVPISNHLYFYWYRQILGQKVEFLVSFYNNEISEKSEIFDDQFSVERPDGSNFTLKIRSTKLEDSAMYFCASLTDVLRGNSPLHFGNGTRLTVT.

The CDR3, as DNA: TGTGCCAGCAGTTACCTCCTAGCTGGGGGCACTAGCGGGATAAGTATTGGCTCCTACGAGCAGTACGTC. Amino acids: CASSYLLAGGTSGISIGSYEQYV. The chain couples TRBV6-5 to TRBJ2-7; TRBD2 matches at 10 bases. The junction had 25 bases not matched to a gene; V was cut back by 2 bases and J by 0 bases. CDR1 and CDR2 (germline): MNHEY, SVGAGI. The CDR3 has 23 residues.

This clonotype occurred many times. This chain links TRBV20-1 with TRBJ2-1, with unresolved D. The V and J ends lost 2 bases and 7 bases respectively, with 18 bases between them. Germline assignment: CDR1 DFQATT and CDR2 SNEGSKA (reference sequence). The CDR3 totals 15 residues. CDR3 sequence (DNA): TGCAGTGCTAGAATCCTTGGACCCTTCGGAAATGAGCAGTTCTTC. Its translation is CSARILGPFGNEQFF.

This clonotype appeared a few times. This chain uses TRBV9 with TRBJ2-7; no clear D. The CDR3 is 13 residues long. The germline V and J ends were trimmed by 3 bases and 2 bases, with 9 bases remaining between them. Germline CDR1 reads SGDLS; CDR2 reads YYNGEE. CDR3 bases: TGTGCCAGCAGCGCCGTCGGAACCTACGAGCAGTACTTC. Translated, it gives CASSAVGTYEQYF.

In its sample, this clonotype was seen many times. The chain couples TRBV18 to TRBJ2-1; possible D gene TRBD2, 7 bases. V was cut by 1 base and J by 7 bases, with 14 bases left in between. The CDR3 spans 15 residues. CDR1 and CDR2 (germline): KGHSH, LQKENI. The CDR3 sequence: CASSPLEQGGNEQFF. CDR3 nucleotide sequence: TGTGCCAGCTCACCACTTGAACAGGGAGGGAATGAGCAGTTCTTC. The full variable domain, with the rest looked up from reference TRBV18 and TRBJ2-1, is NAGVMQNPRHLVRRRGQEARLRCSPMKGHSHVYWYRQLPEEGLKFMVYLQKENIIDESGMPKERFSAEFPKEGPSILRIQQVVRGDSAAYFCASSPLEQGGNEQFFGPGTRLTVL.

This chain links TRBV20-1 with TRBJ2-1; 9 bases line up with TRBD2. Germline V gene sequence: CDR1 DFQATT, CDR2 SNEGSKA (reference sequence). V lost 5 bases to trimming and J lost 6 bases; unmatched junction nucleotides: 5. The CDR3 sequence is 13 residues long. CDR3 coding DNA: TGCAGTGCTCGCGGGAGGGCCACCAATGAGCAGTTCTTC. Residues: CSARGRATNEQFF.

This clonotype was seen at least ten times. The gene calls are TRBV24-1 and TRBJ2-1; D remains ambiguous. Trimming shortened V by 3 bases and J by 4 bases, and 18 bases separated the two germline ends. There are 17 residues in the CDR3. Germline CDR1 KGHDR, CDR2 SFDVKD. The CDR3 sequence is CATSDLSVRHDYNEQFF. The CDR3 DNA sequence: TGTGCCACCAGTGATCTGTCAGTAAGACATGATTACAATGAGCAGTTCTTC.